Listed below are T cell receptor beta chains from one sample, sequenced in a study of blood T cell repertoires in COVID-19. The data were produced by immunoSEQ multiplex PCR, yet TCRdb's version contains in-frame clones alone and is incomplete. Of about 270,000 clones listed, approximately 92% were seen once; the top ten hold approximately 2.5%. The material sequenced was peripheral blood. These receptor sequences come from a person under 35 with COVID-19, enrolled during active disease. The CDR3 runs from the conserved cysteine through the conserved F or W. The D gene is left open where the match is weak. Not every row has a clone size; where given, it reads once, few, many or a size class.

CDR3nt: TGCGCCAGCAGCCAAGGGGACAGGGTTGTTGAAGCTTTCTTT
CDR3aa: CASSQGDRVVEAFF
abundance: few
j_gene: TRBJ1-1
d_gene: TRBD1
v_gene: TRBV4-1

CDR3nt: TGTGCCAGCAGTTTAAAGCGCCCCTATGAGCAGTTCTTC
CDR3aa: CASSLKRPYEQFF
abundance: NA
j_gene: TRBJ2-1
d_gene: NA
v_gene: TRBV28

CDR3nt: TGTGCCAGTAGTATAGGAGCAGGGATGAACACTGAAGCTTTCTTT
CDR3aa: CASSIGAGMNTEAFF
abundance: few
j_gene: TRBJ1-1
d_gene: NA
v_gene: TRBV19

CDR3nt: TGTGCCAGCAGCTTAGTGCAGGCCGCGGAGACCCAGTACTTC
CDR3aa: CASSLVQAAETQYF
abundance: NA
j_gene: TRBJ2-5
d_gene: NA
v_gene: TRBV11-2

CDR3nt: TGTGCCAGCACCTTAGAGGACAGGACTGGCGGCTATGGCTACACCTTC
CDR3aa: CASTLEDRTGGYGYTF
abundance: NA
j_gene: TRBJ1-2
d_gene: TRBD1
v_gene: TRBV5-5

CDR3nt: TGCGCCAGCAGCCTCGGGACTCATATCGACTATGGCTACACCTTC
CDR3aa: CASSLGTHIDYGYTF
abundance: NA
j_gene: TRBJ1-2
d_gene: NA
v_gene: TRBV5-1

CDR3nt: TGTGCCACCAGTGAGGAGACAGGGGATCAGCCCCAGCATTTT
CDR3aa: CATSEETGDQPQHF
abundance: NA
j_gene: TRBJ1-5
d_gene: TRBD1
v_gene: TRBV24-1

CDR3nt: TGTGCCAGCAGCCCGGGACAGGGGAGGGCCGGGGAGCTGTTTTTT
CDR3aa: CASSPGQGRAGELFF
abundance: NA
j_gene: TRBJ2-2
d_gene: TRBD1
v_gene: TRBV11-2

CDR3nt: TGTGCCAGCAGTCTGATACAGGGGCCTGAAGCTTTCTTT
CDR3aa: CASSLIQGPEAFF
abundance: few
j_gene: TRBJ1-1
d_gene: TRBD1
v_gene: TRBV12-3/TRBV12-4

CDR3nt: TGTGCCAGCAGCGTAGGGGTAGCGGGCCAAGAGACCCAGTACTTC
CDR3aa: CASSVGVAGQETQYF
abundance: NA
j_gene: TRBJ2-5
d_gene: TRBD2
v_gene: TRBV9

CDR3nt: TGTGCCAGCAGCTTAGGGGAAAGCTCCTACAATGAGCAGTTCTTC
CDR3aa: CASSLGESSYNEQFF
abundance: NA
j_gene: TRBJ2-1
d_gene: NA
v_gene: TRBV5-5

CDR3nt: TGTGCCAGTAGTATAAGTAGGGGGACTGAAGCTTTCTTT
CDR3aa: CASSISRGTEAFF
abundance: NA
j_gene: TRBJ1-1
d_gene: NA
v_gene: TRBV19

CDR3nt: TGCGCCAGCAGCTTCGGAGTCCCGGGAAACACCATATATTTT
CDR3aa: CASSFGVPGNTIYF
abundance: NA
j_gene: TRBJ1-3
d_gene: NA
v_gene: TRBV5-1

CDR3nt: TGTGCCAGCAGTGACCTCTTGGGGGGACCCTCCTACGAGCAGTACTTC
CDR3aa: CASSDLLGGPSYEQYF
abundance: NA
j_gene: TRBJ2-7
d_gene: NA
v_gene: TRBV6-1

CDR3nt: TGTGCCAGCCCGAAGCAGGGTACCGGGGAGCTGTTTTTT
CDR3aa: CASPKQGTGELFF
abundance: few
j_gene: TRBJ2-2
d_gene: NA
v_gene: TRBV7-8

CDR3nt: TGTGCCAGCAAAACCTCGACTAGCGGGATCCAAGAGACCCAGTACTTC
CDR3aa: CASKTSTSGIQETQYF
abundance: NA
j_gene: TRBJ2-5
d_gene: TRBD2
v_gene: TRBV9

CDR3nt: TGTGCCAGCAGAACCGCTAGCGGATACTCCTACAATGAGCAGTTCTTC
CDR3aa: CASRTASGYSYNEQFF
abundance: NA
j_gene: TRBJ2-1
d_gene: TRBD2
v_gene: TRBV27

CDR3nt: TGTGCCAGTAGCCCTGTTGAGGCTGGAAACACCATATATTTT
CDR3aa: CASSPVEAGNTIYF
abundance: NA
j_gene: TRBJ1-3
d_gene: NA
v_gene: TRBV19

CDR3nt: TGTGCCACCAGTGCCCTCCCTTGGGGGGTTAGTGAAAAACTGTTTTTT
CDR3aa: CATSALPWGVSEKLFF
abundance: NA
j_gene: TRBJ1-4
d_gene: NA
v_gene: TRBV24-1

CDR3nt: TGCAGCGTTGTGGGACAGGGTCGGCAGCAGTACTTC
CDR3aa: CSVVGQGRQQYF
abundance: NA
j_gene: TRBJ2-7
d_gene: TRBD1
v_gene: TRBV29-1

CDR3nt: TGTGCCAGCAGCTTGGGGACAGTTAGCAATCAGCCCCAGCATTTT
CDR3aa: CASSLGTVSNQPQHF
abundance: NA
j_gene: TRBJ1-5
d_gene: NA
v_gene: TRBV5-6

CDR3nt: TGTGCCAGCAGCTTAACGGCGGGAGGGTACAGTGAGCAGTTCTTC
CDR3aa: CASSLTAGGYSEQFF
abundance: NA
j_gene: TRBJ2-1
d_gene: TRBD2
v_gene: TRBV7-6

CDR3nt: TGCGCCAGCAGCTTGGCTGACAGCCTTTATGGCTACACCTTC
CDR3aa: CASSLADSLYGYTF
abundance: NA
j_gene: TRBJ1-2
d_gene: NA
v_gene: TRBV5-1

CDR3nt: TGCGCCAGCAGTACAGGGGGGGCCTACGAGCAGTACTTC
CDR3aa: CASSTGGAYEQYF
abundance: NA
j_gene: TRBJ2-7
d_gene: NA
v_gene: TRBV10-2

CDR3nt: TGCGCCAGCAGCCAAGGGTTAGGAGGCGAATATGGCTACACCTTC
CDR3aa: CASSQGLGGEYGYTF
abundance: NA
j_gene: TRBJ1-2
d_gene: NA
v_gene: TRBV4-1

CDR3nt: TGTGCCAGCAGCCTCCTCCCCTACAATGAGCAGTTCTTC
CDR3aa: CASSLLPYNEQFF
abundance: NA
j_gene: TRBJ2-1
d_gene: NA
v_gene: TRBV6-2/TRBV6-3

CDR3nt: TGTGCCTGGAGCCGGACAGGGTTTGACTATGGCTACACCTTC
CDR3aa: CAWSRTGFDYGYTF
abundance: NA
j_gene: TRBJ1-2
d_gene: TRBD1
v_gene: TRBV30

CDR3nt: TGTGCCAGCAGTATAGGACAATCCTACGAGCAGTACTTC
CDR3aa: CASSIGQSYEQYF
abundance: NA
j_gene: TRBJ2-7
d_gene: NA
v_gene: TRBV28

CDR3nt: TGTGCCAGCAGAGCTAGCGGGCCCTCCTACGAGCAGTACTTC
CDR3aa: CASRASGPSYEQYF
abundance: once
j_gene: TRBJ2-7
d_gene: TRBD2
v_gene: TRBV6-5

CDR3nt: TGTGCCAGTAGGGGACTAGCGGGATACTACAATGAGCAGTTCTTC
CDR3aa: CASRGLAGYYNEQFF
abundance: NA
j_gene: TRBJ2-1
d_gene: TRBD2
v_gene: TRBV19

CDR3nt: TGTGCCAGCGACAGGTCCGCCTCTGGAAACACCATATATTTT
CDR3aa: CASDRSASGNTIYF
abundance: few
j_gene: TRBJ1-3
d_gene: NA
v_gene: TRBV16

CDR3nt: TGTGCCAGTAGTCCCGGGACAGCCACTAACTATGGCTACACCTTC
CDR3aa: CASSPGTATNYGYTF
abundance: NA
j_gene: TRBJ1-2
d_gene: TRBD1
v_gene: TRBV19

CDR3nt: TGTGCCAGCAGCTTAGTTCTGGGGCCTGAAGCTTTCTTT
CDR3aa: CASSLVLGPEAFF
abundance: NA
j_gene: TRBJ1-1
d_gene: NA
v_gene: TRBV7-9

CDR3nt: TGTGCCAGCAGCCCTGATGGGGAGAGCTCCTACAATGAGCAGTTCTTC
CDR3aa: CASSPDGESSYNEQFF
abundance: NA
j_gene: TRBJ2-1
d_gene: NA
v_gene: TRBV9

CDR3nt: TGTGCCAGCAGAAGAACCGGGACAGGGGGCCTATACGAGCAGTACTTC
CDR3aa: CASRRTGTGGLYEQYF
abundance: NA
j_gene: TRBJ2-7
d_gene: NA
v_gene: TRBV21-1

CDR3nt: TGTGCCAGCAGCCCCGGGGGAGGTGGCTACACCTTC
CDR3aa: CASSPGGGGYTF
abundance: NA
j_gene: TRBJ1-2
d_gene: NA
v_gene: TRBV28

CDR3nt: TGTGCCAGCAGCGTAGCGGGACACAGTAATGAAAAACTGTTTTTT
CDR3aa: CASSVAGHSNEKLFF
abundance: once
j_gene: TRBJ1-4
d_gene: NA
v_gene: TRBV9

CDR3nt: TGTGCCAGCAGTCCTACGACAGGCTCCTATGGCTACACCTTC
CDR3aa: CASSPTTGSYGYTF
abundance: once
j_gene: TRBJ1-2
d_gene: NA
v_gene: TRBV6-5

CDR3nt: TGCAGCGTAGGGATGGGGGGGGCTTACAATGAGCAGTTCTTC
CDR3aa: CSVGMGGAYNEQFF
abundance: NA
j_gene: TRBJ2-1
d_gene: NA
v_gene: TRBV29-1

CDR3nt: TGTGCCATCAGTAAAACCGGGACAGGGGTGACCGGGGAGCTGTTTTTT
CDR3aa: CAISKTGTGVTGELFF
abundance: NA
j_gene: TRBJ2-2
d_gene: TRBD1
v_gene: TRBV10-3

CDR3nt: TGTGCCAGCACCCTCAGGGGGACGTACAATGAGCAGTTCTTC
CDR3aa: CASTLRGTYNEQFF
abundance: NA
j_gene: TRBJ2-1
d_gene: TRBD1
v_gene: TRBV27

CDR3nt: TGTGGAACCCGGCCTAGCGTCAACAATGAGCAGTTCTTC
CDR3aa: CGTRPSVNNEQFF
abundance: NA
j_gene: TRBJ2-1
d_gene: NA
v_gene: TRBV6-5